This paragraph covers one T cell receptor (beta chain) sequence. Its cognate antigen is unknown. This entry belongs to a study of cytomegalovirus exposure and HLA in healthy donors. Whole-study results and caveats: A later analysis, which compared TCR beta chains of equal frequency, found the HLA-associated ones more clonally expanded.

Primers: 60 Vbeta forward and 13 Jbeta reverse. Authors' methods: Later work found around 72 million unique TCR beta chains, with approximately 12 million shared. Libraries were prepared by immunoSEQ multiplex PCR; TCRdb keeps only in-frame clonotypes and omits some of them. V and J calls and clone size are those listed in that table; D and trimming were worked out from the DNA. The sample has 95,000 to 150,000 clones. V shed 10 bases and J 6 bases; nucleotides not matched to a gene: 5. Germline V gene data show CDR1 as SGHVS and CDR2 as FQNEAQ. The CDR3 has 12 residues. The receptor comes from a young man in good health and CMV-seronegative. The chain uses TRBV7-8 and TRBJ1-2, with TRBD1 matching over 10 bases. What was sequenced was PBMCs. CDR3 sequence: CAIDRGLNGYTF. In DNA form, the CDR3 reads TGTGCCATCGACAGGGGGCTTAATGGCTACACCTTC.